These 9 T cell receptor beta chains share one sample of origin, sequenced in a study of T cells expressing NK-cell markers. TCRdb reworked the 5' RACE reads into one entry per CDR3 protein, no DNA. The sample holds some 390,000 distinct CDR3 sequences. Sequencing was done on a sample of blood T cells: a sorted CD56 or NKG2C T cell subset, CD4+ or CD8+ T cells, or bulk PBMC T cells (not recorded which). The receptor source for this set is a woman in her forties or fifties in good health.

The CDR3 loop is CASSGSGRGNIQYF. The chain uses TRBV27 and TRBJ2-4; TCRdb's D gene call, TRBD1, goes unchecked for lack of DNA. The CDR3 has 14 amino acids. CDR1 and CDR2 from the germline V gene are MNHEY and SMNVEV (reference sequence).

The gene calls are TRBV4-1 and TRBJ1-5; the TCRdb D gene call, TRBD1, has no DNA to confirm it. Germline CDR1 and CDR2: MGHRA and YSYEKL. This CDR3 has 16 residues. The CDR3 here is CASSQDGTGAGEPQHF.

This sequence joins TRBV28 and TRBJ2-5; checking the TCRdb D call of TRBD1 is not possible without DNA. The CDR3 covers 14 residues. The V gene's germline CDR1 is MDHEN and CDR2 SYDVKM. This CDR3 reads CASSANNRGETQYF.

This chain links TRBV29-1 with TRBJ2-3; TCRdb returns TRBD1, unconfirmable since there is no DNA. CDR1 is SQVTM, CDR2 ANQGSEA, per germline. This CDR3 spans 13 amino acids. The CDR3 reads CSVVTGKTDTQYF.

The chain combines TRBV5-1 with TRBJ2-1; TCRdb returns TRBD1, unconfirmable since there is no DNA. The germline V gene encodes CDR1 SGHRS and CDR2 YFSETQ. There are 16 residues in the CDR3. The CDR3 loop is CASSAEGVPSYNEQFF. The variable domain in full, completed from reference TRBV5-1 and TRBJ2-1, reads KAGVTQTPRYLIKTRGQQVTLSCSPISGHRSVSWYQQTPGQGLQFLFEYFSETQRNKGNFPGRFSGRQFSNSRSEMNVSTLELGDSALYLCASSAEGVPSYNEQFFGPGTRLTVL.

The chain has TRBV10-2 and TRBJ1-1; TCRdb names TRBD1, which stays unverified in the absence of DNA. The CDR3 is 14 residues long. Germline CDR1 WSHSY, CDR2 SAAADI. The CDR3 loop is CASSEWGGNTEAFF.

This chain connects TRBV29-1 to TRBJ1-1; the TCRdb D gene call, TRBD1, has no DNA to confirm it. CDR3 length equals 15 residues. The germline V gene encodes CDR1 SQVTM and CDR2 ANQGSEA. The CDR3 reads CSVVSGPGMNTEAFF.

This chain connects TRBV11-2 to TRBJ1-1. The CDR3 is 14 residues long. Germline V gene lookup returns CDR1 SGHAT and CDR2 FQNNGV. CDR3: CASRGYRQNTEAFF.

This chain uses TRBV6-5 with TRBJ2-7; the TCRdb call, TRBD1, lacks DNA for checking. The CDR3 spans 13 residues. Germline-derived CDR1 and CDR2 are MNHEY and SVGAGI. The CDR3 spells CASGLGPSYEQYF.